This TCR beta chain comes out of a study of read filtering for tumor transcriptome and immune sequencing (dated by TCRdb to the early 2020s). Background on the whole study: Of the patients in the cohort, about 16 were male and some 15 were female, and their mean age was approximately 71 years, with a range of roughly 45 to 90. Under revised international staging, roughly 8 patients fell into R-ISS I, some 15 into R-ISS II and six or seven into R-ISS III. Whole-transcriptome libraries were prepared with the TruSeq RNA Access Library Prep Kit after DNase treatment. Per sample, about 3.5 to 11 million TCR-region mapped reads were obtained with IR-seq, compared with only about 80 to 1,400 with RNA-seq. Using the same bone marrow samples, the study compared TCR repertoires obtained by targeted immune repertoire sequencing with those obtained by bulk whole-transcriptome sequencing. One of the main goals was to work out a read-filtering strategy for immune repertoire data, in particular whether clonotypes backed by only a single read should be removed. Points the paper makes about the study in general: The correlation between IR-seq and RNA-seq shared clonotype proportions was increased by removal of single-read clonotypes. Compared with RNA-seq, IR-seq captured clonotypes at much greater depth and more reliably, and a smaller IR-seq throughput was enough to identify most of the shared clonotypes. In IR-seq, 80% to 85% of clonotypes but approximately 3.2% of total reads were represented by single-read clonotypes, whereas in RNA-seq, about 75% of clonotypes and around 45% of reads were represented by single-read clonotypes. The sorted CD138-negative fraction was a mixed bone marrow immune population, not purified T cells.

Between the V and J ends, shortened by 6 bases and 2 bases respectively, the junction contains 14 bases. The germline V gene encodes CDR1 DFQATT and CDR2 SNEGSKA (reference sequence). There are 13 amino acids in the CDR3, from cysteine to phenylalanine inclusive. The CDR3 DNA has 39 bases and is translated from base 1. TCR libraries were constructed from 400 ng RNA using the Immunoverse kit, and molecular barcoded adaptors covering alpha/delta and beta/gamma chains were employed. TCR library preparation used the same RNA that was used for transcriptome sequencing. TCR libraries were sequenced on an Illumina HiSeq 4000 with 2 x 150 cycles. In the paper's pipeline: MiXCR aligned TCR reads to human V, D, J and C references and assembled the aligned reads into CDR3 clonotypes, with quality filtering and error correction included. The tcR package in R was used to analyze clonotype counts and gene usage diversity. For inspection of raw mapping reads, RNA-seq reads were mapped by STAR aligner version 2.5.3a onto GRCh37 of the human genome. To test the effect of sequencing depth on detected clonotypes, IR-seq fastq files were randomly downsampled using Seqtk 1.3. TCRdb ran its own pipeline on the public reads, namely fastp trimming at Q25 and MiXCR clone calling, and kept in-frame beta chains. Under each unique CDR3 protein, matching rows form one entry showing the most common genes and DNA. None of the V and J calls come from the authors' own analysis; TCRdb made them. Within this sample are about 57,000 distinct CDR3 sequences, with 20% to 25% of them counted one time only. Roughly 17% of the sample goes to the ten largest clones.

This clonotype is medium-sized (0.01 to 0.1%) in terms of sample share. There is no known antigen for this receptor. One base away there is no much larger clone; base qualities are not given. Each patient had bone marrow sampled at the time of active disease. Isolation of bone marrow mononuclear cells was performed by Ficoll-Hypaque density gradient centrifugation. Myeloma plasma cells were removed and CD138-negative cells were obtained by negative selection following labeling with CD138 magnetic microbeads on a MACS separator. The purity of the isolated cells was checked by flow cytometry with CD138 antibodies on an Attune NxT. TRIzol reagent was used to extract total RNA, which was then quantified with a NanoDrop spectrophotometer. Paired RNA-seq and IR-seq were performed on each patient's CD138-negative bone marrow sample.

This clonotype originated in a donor aged 40 or older with multiple myeloma. Rearrangement joined TRBV20-1 to TRBJ2-7, with no confidently assigned D gene. The sample was a population of CD138-negative cells sorted from bone marrow. Interpreted using the paper, the cell subset or site label stands for: bone marrow mononuclear cells depleted of CD138+ plasma/myeloma cells by negative magnetic selection. The DNA reads TGCAGTGCAGCGATAGGGTTCCCCTACGAGCAGTACTTC. Translated, this gives CSAAIGFPYEQYF.